This T cell receptor beta chain originates from a study of shared clonotypes between healthy human individuals. The germline V and J ends were trimmed by 3 bases and 5 bases, with 17 bases remaining between them. The CDR3 is 15 amino acids. Germline V lookup: CDR1 SGHNT, CDR2 YYREEE (reference sequence). This table comes from immunoSEQ multiplex PCR, and its TCRdb copy is limited to in-frame clones, with some not included. This table has roughly 1,500,000 clones, approximately 98.5% appearing once. This chain joins TRBV5-4 and TRBJ2-5, with TRBD2 as a possible D gene (6 bases). The source material was naive CD4+ T cells sorted from blood. Subset indicated: CD45RA+ positively selected. The receptor comes from a young man in good health. CDR3 region: CASSYPLAFEETQYF. CDR3 DNA sequence: TGTGCCAGCAGCTACCCTCTAGCGTTCGAGGAGACCCAGTACTTC.